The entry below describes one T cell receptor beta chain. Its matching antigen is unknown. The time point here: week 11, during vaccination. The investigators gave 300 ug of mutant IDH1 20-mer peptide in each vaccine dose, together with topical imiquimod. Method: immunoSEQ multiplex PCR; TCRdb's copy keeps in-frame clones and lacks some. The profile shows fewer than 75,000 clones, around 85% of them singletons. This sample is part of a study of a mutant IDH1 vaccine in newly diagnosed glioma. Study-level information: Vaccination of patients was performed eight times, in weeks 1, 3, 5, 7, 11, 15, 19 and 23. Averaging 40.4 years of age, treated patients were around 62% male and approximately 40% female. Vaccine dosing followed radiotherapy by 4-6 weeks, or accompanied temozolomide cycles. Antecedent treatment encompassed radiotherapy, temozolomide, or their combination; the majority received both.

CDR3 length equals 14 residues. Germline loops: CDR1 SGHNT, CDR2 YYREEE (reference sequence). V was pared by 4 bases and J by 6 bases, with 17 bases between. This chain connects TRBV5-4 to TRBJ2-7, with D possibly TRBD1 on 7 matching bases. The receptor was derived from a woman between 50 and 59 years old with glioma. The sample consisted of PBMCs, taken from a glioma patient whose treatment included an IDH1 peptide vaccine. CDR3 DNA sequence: TGTGCCAGCAGCCTGGAGGGACAGTTCTCCGAGCAGTACTTC. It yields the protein CASSLEGQFSEQYF.